Listed below are T cell receptor beta chains from one sample, sequenced in a study of blood T cells in healthy people across ages. TCRdb ran MiXCR on the 5' RACE reads and lists one entry per CDR3 protein. Of about 1,600,000 distinct CDR3 sequences listed, 35% to 45% were seen once; the top ten hold 7.9%. Sequencing was performed on blood. All receptors derive from a woman between 18 and 29 years old in good health. Both conserved end residues are part of each CDR3. A D gene is named only where the DNA matches it firmly.

v_call	j_call	d_call	cdr3_aa
TRBV2	TRBJ2-4	TRBD2	CASSEQPPTSGGAQYF
TRBV2	TRBJ1-1	.	CASSESGRFEAFF
TRBV6-1	TRBJ2-7	TRBD2	CASSEPLAGSSYEQYF
TRBV6-6	TRBJ2-5	TRBD2	CASSDPGLAGYVEYF
TRBV5-1	TRBJ1-1	.	CASREGSQNTEAFF
TRBV27	TRBJ2-5	TRBD2	CASSLRSSGANQETQYF
TRBV11-2	TRBJ2-1	.	CASSLDRTAPRQQFF
TRBV5-1	TRBJ1-2	.	CASSLETNYGYTF
TRBV7-9	TRBJ1-1	.	CASSLGGLDEAFF
TRBV2	TRBJ2-3	.	CAHEWLLTDTQYF
TRBV12-3/TRBV12-4	TRBJ2-7	TRBD2	CASSPRTSGVYIEQYF
TRBV2	TRBJ1-5	TRBD1	CASSEWGQGGQPQHF
TRBV11-2	TRBJ1-1	.	CASSLEDGAAEAFF
TRBV2	TRBJ1-4	.	CASRTDEKLFF
TRBV28	TRBJ2-2	.	CTSNRGMNTGELFF
TRBV7-2	TRBJ1-2	.	CASSLRTDPYGYTF